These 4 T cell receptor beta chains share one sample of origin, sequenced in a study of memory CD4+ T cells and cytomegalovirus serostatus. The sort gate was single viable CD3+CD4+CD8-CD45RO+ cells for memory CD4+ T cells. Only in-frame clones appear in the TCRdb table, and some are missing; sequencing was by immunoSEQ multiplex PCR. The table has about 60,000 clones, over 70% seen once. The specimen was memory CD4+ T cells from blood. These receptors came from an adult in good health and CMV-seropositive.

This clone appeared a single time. CDR3 nucleotides: TGTGCCAGCAGCTTTTCGGGACTAGCGGGAGTGAGAGAGCAGTACTTC. Protein product: CASSFSGLAGVREQYF. V usage is TRBV11-2 and J usage is TRBJ2-7; the match to TRBD2 covers 14 bases. The germline gives CDR1 SGHAT, CDR2 FQNNGV. This CDR3 region has 16 residues. J lost 7 bases, V lost 3 bases, and 8 bases had no gene match.

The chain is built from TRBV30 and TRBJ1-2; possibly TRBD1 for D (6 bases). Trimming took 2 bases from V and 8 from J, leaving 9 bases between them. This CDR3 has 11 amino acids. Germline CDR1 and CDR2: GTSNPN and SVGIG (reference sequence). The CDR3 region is CAWSPGVGYTF. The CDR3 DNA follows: TGTGCCTGGAGTCCAGGGGTAGGCTACACCTTC.

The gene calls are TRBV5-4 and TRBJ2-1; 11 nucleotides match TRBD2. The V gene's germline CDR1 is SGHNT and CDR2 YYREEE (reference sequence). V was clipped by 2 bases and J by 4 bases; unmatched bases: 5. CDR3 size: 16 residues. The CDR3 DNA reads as TGTGCCAGCAGCTTAGGGGGACTAGCGGTATACAATGAGCAGTTCTTC. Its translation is CASSLGGLAVYNEQFF.

The CDR3: CASSEWGGKSQETQYF. Here the CDR3 DNA reads TGTGCCAGCAGTGAATGGGGGGGAAAGAGCCAAGAGACCCAGTACTTC. This chain uses TRBV25-1 with TRBJ2-5; 7 nucleotides line up with TRBD2. In germline, CDR1 is MGHDK, CDR2 SYGVNS. The CDR3 covers 16 residues. V lost 1 base to trimming and J lost 1 base; unmatched junction nucleotides: 6.